The rows below give T cell receptor beta chains drawn from one sample of a study of control samples from healthy donors and cancer patients. Data came from immunoSEQ multiplex PCR; TCRdb stores just in-frame clones and leaves some out. The table shows roughly 90,000 clones, with 90% to 95% occurring only once. The sample consisted of blood. Source of these receptors: a woman under 40 in good health. The CDR3 runs from the conserved cysteine through the conserved F or W. D genes are given only for firm matches.

J: TRBJ2-7
V: TRBV10-3
D: NA
CDR3: CAISESDLTSEQYF

J: TRBJ2-7
V: TRBV3-1/TRBV3-2
D: TRBD2
CDR3: CASSQETSGRTYEQYF

J: TRBJ2-7
V: TRBV28
D: NA
CDR3: CASSAQAGVEQYF

J: TRBJ2-7
V: TRBV6-5
D: NA
CDR3: CASTPGGHRYEQYF

J: TRBJ2-5
V: TRBV9
D: NA
CDR3: CASSVGGETQYF

J: TRBJ2-5
V: TRBV2
D: NA
CDR3: CASKGNSAHQETQYF

J: TRBJ1-2
V: TRBV15
D: NA
CDR3: CATSRERARNDGYTF

J: TRBJ1-3
V: TRBV6-1
D: NA
CDR3: CASSERWGGNTIYF

J: TRBJ1-3
V: TRBV18
D: NA
CDR3: CASSPLVRRSGNTIYF

J: TRBJ2-5
V: TRBV6-1
D: NA
CDR3: CASSDGVGAETQYF

J: TRBJ2-7
V: TRBV5-1
D: TRBD1
CDR3: CASSPRTGTTGEQYF

J: TRBJ2-7
V: TRBV19
D: NA
CDR3: CASNPRRDSYEQYF

J: TRBJ2-1
V: TRBV10-1
D: TRBD2
CDR3: CASSESTRGDSAFF

J: TRBJ1-2
V: TRBV5-4
D: NA
CDR3: CASSSPATGRYGYTF

J: TRBJ1-1
V: TRBV6-1
D: NA
CDR3: CASSDRDTEAFF

J: TRBJ1-6
V: TRBV28
D: NA
CDR3: CASTGGIVNSPLHF

J: TRBJ1-1
V: TRBV11-1
D: NA
CDR3: CASSSTGNLNTEAFF

J: TRBJ1-1
V: TRBV11-1
D: NA
CDR3: CASSLRPDEAFF

J: TRBJ1-2
V: TRBV27
D: TRBD1
CDR3: CASSLLGQGAPYGYTF

J: TRBJ2-7
V: TRBV27
D: TRBD2
CDR3: CASKRLAGSSYEQYF

J: TRBJ1-5
V: TRBV24-1
D: NA
CDR3: CATSDGGGSNQPQHF

J: TRBJ2-7
V: TRBV2
D: NA
CDR3: CASSPSAEQYF

J: TRBJ2-7
V: TRBV19
D: TRBD2
CDR3: CASSFQYSGTRSYEQYF

J: TRBJ2-2
V: TRBV6-4
D: TRBD2
CDR3: CASSVSSGASNTGELFF

J: TRBJ2-5
V: TRBV24-1
D: NA
CDR3: CATSDIEETQYF

J: TRBJ2-2
V: TRBV6-1
D: NA
CDR3: CASSDGRAMSGELFF

J: TRBJ2-6
V: TRBV27
D: TRBD1
CDR3: CASSSPGQGLSGANVLTF

J: TRBJ1-1
V: TRBV4-1
D: NA
CDR3: CASSQDRSGRGTEAFF

J: TRBJ2-7
V: TRBV2
D: NA
CDR3: CASSFQGSFEQYF

J: TRBJ1-1
V: TRBV7-9
D: NA
CDR3: CASRADGQTKNTEAFF

J: TRBJ1-4
V: TRBV28
D: NA
CDR3: CASSAHHPADREKLFF

J: TRBJ1-2
V: TRBV9
D: NA
CDR3: CASSGQYGYTF

J: TRBJ1-2
V: TRBV5-4
D: NA
CDR3: CASSHVGGYTF

J: TRBJ2-5
V: TRBV6-5
D: NA
CDR3: CASSYSDGETQYF

J: TRBJ2-7
V: TRBV19
D: NA
CDR3: CASSIGGNRRYEQYF

J: TRBJ2-2
V: TRBV5-4
D: NA
CDR3: CASSLALGNTGELFF

J: TRBJ1-1
V: TRBV9
D: NA
CDR3: CASSVASKFEAFF

J: TRBJ1-3
V: TRBV18
D: NA
CDR3: CASSPRGANSGNTIYF

J: TRBJ2-1
V: TRBV14
D: TRBD1
CDR3: CASSQLGTGFYNEQFF

J: TRBJ1-4
V: TRBV15
D: TRBD1
CDR3: CATSRSTGGTNEKLFF

J: TRBJ1-4
V: TRBV19
D: NA
CDR3: CASSISSLNEKLFF

J: TRBJ1-6
V: TRBV30
D: NA
CDR3: CAWKRQKGPSYNSPLHF

J: TRBJ2-2
V: TRBV27
D: NA
CDR3: CASSFSRYGELFF

J: TRBJ2-5
V: TRBV4-2
D: TRBD1
CDR3: CASSKDRVDETQYF

J: TRBJ1-1
V: TRBV27
D: NA
CDR3: CASSSIDREAFF

J: TRBJ2-3
V: TRBV3-1/TRBV3-2
D: NA
CDR3: CASSQDQGGVTDTQYF